This TCR beta chain was recovered during a study of radiation and T cells in renal cell carcinoma. On this clone: The target antigen is unknown.

Broader study findings: In blood, top tumor clones expanded by 2 weeks, shrinking by 4. No pretreatment tumor biopsies were available for baseline clonotypes.

Germline CDR1 MNHEY, CDR2 SMNVEV (reference sequence). The CDR3 spans 15 residues. The J segment lost 5 bases and the V segment lost 3 bases, leaving 3 bases of the junction unmatched. Time point given: blood 2 weeks post-SBRT. This sample's treatment: 15 Gy SBRT to primary tumor, nephrectomy 4 weeks later. Blood was sampled at baseline, 2 weeks and 4 weeks after SBRT. This renal cell carcinoma was of the clear cell type. Here immunoSEQ multiplex PCR was the method, and the copy in TCRdb shows in-frame clones only, minus some. This sample has 60,000 to 80,000 clones, with roughly 80% found just once. V is TRBV27 and J is TRBJ2-5, with 13 positions matching TRBD2. The sequence derives from a man aged 60-69 years with renal cell carcinoma. The sample here was blood, taken from a patient whose treatment included radiotherapy and nephrectomy. The CDR3 loop is CASSFGTSGVETQYF. The CDR3 DNA follows: TGTGCCAGCAGTTTCGGGACTAGCGGGGTGGAGACCCAGTACTTC.